One sample yielded the 15 T cell receptor beta chains listed below, sequenced in a study of shared clonotypes between healthy human individuals. TCRdb keeps only in-frame clones here, not all; method: immunoSEQ multiplex PCR. The sample consists of approximately 330,000 clones, less than 85% of them appearing once. The specimen was memory CD4+ T cells sorted from blood. Subset here: CD45RA-negative fraction. The receptor set was obtained from a man aged 30-40 years in good health.

This chain links TRBV6-4 with TRBJ2-2; 8 bases are a match to TRBD2. The CDR3 runs 13 residues. Germline lookup yields CDR1 MRHNA and CDR2 SNTAGT. Germline trimming cut 4 bases from V and 8 bases from J; bases unmatched to any gene: 3. The CDR3 DNA reads TGTGCCAGCAGTGGAATAGCGGGAGGGGAGCTGTTTTTT. Amino acids: CASSGIAGGELFF.

Concerning this clone itself: This same CDR3 is encoded by further DNA sequences in the sample. This chain uses TRBV11-2 with TRBJ2-1; TRBD1 or TRBD2 may be the D gene (5 bases each). CDR1 is SGHAT and CDR2 is FQNNGV in the germline V gene. This CDR3 is built from 13 residues. Trimming removed 5 bases at V and 7 bases at J, with 12 bases between. This CDR3 reads CASSLGRENEQFF. The CDR3 DNA reads as TGTGCCAGCAGCCTGGGACGGGAAAATGAGCAGTTCTTC.

This clone appeared once. The chain's CDR3 is CASSFLAVTYEQYF. CDR3 in DNA: TGTGCCAGCAGCTTCCTAGCGGTAACCTACGAGCAGTACTTC. This chain links TRBV28 with TRBJ2-7; 7 bases align to TRBD2. The CDR3 has 14 amino acids. Germline-derived CDR1 and CDR2 are MDHEN and SYDVKM. The J segment lost 2 bases and the V segment lost 6 bases, leaving 7 bases of the junction unmatched.

The chain links TRBV7-9 to TRBJ2-5; TRBD2 agrees at 8 bases. Trimming cost V 5 bases and J 4 bases; bases outside gene matches: 9. The germline V gene has CDR1 SEHNR and CDR2 FQNEAQ (reference sequence). CDR3 length: 15 residues. The DNA of the CDR3 is TGTGCCAGCAGCCGGGGGGCGGGAGGAAGAGAGACCCAGTACTTC. Protein product: CASSRGAGGRETQYF.

The chain is built from TRBV19 and TRBJ2-2; tentatively, D is TRBD2 (5 bases). Germline V gene lookup returns CDR1 LNHDA and CDR2 SQIVND (reference sequence). V lost 1 base and J 6 bases, leaving 15 bases between the germline ends. The CDR3 length is 16 residues. CDR3 region: CASSIGTGFGAGELFF. In nucleotides, the CDR3 is TGTGCCAGTAGTATAGGGACGGGGTTCGGAGCCGGGGAGCTGTTTTTT.

This chain links TRBV18 with TRBJ2-3, with a weak D call TRBD1 (6 bases). The V gene lost 2 bases and the J gene lost 4 bases, with 10 bases spanning the gap. Germline-derived CDR1 and CDR2 are KGHSH and LQKENI. The CDR3 runs to 14 residues. The CDR3 bases are TGTGCCAGCTCACCATGGGCAGGGGCAGATACGCAGTATTTT. This sequence encodes CASSPWAGADTQYF.

The chain uses TRBV4-1 and TRBJ2-7, with D unclear. CDR3 size: 15 residues. CDR1 is MGHRA and CDR2 is YSYEKL in the germline V gene. V lost 3 bases and J 2 bases, leaving 14 bases between the germline ends. The CDR3, as DNA: TGCGCCAGCAGCCAGACCCCCCAGGCCCCCTACGAGCAGTACTTC. This translates into CASSQTPQAPYEQYF.

This clone was detected only a few times. This chain joins TRBV27 and TRBJ1-5; tentatively, D is TRBD1 (5 bases). Looked up from germline, CDR1 is MNHEY and CDR2 is SMNVEV (reference sequence). This CDR3 comprises 12 residues. The V end lost 8 bases, the J end lost 7 bases, and 12 bases lay between the germline ends. Here the CDR3 DNA reads TGTGCCAGCCGGGGGACCGGCCAGCCCCAGCATTTT. Protein sequence: CASRGTGQPQHF.

V usage is TRBV5-8 and J usage is TRBJ2-7; 7 bases match TRBD1. With 3 bases clipped from V and 1 base from J, the junction kept 1 base outside the gene matches. Germline V gene sequence: CDR1 SGHTS, CDR2 YDEGEE. The CDR3 has 13 residues. DNA for the CDR3: TGTGCCAGCAGCTGGGGACAGTCCTACGAGCAGTACTTC. This gives the protein CASSWGQSYEQYF.

The V and J genes are TRBV5-4 and TRBJ2-1; TRBD2 might be the D (6 bases). The germline V and J ends were trimmed by 0 bases and 8 bases, with 15 bases remaining between them. From germline, CDR1 is SGHNT and CDR2 YYREEE (reference sequence). This CDR3 region has 15 residues. The CDR3 nucleotides read TGTGCCAGCAGCTTGGACGGGAGCTTTGGCGATGAGCAGTTCTTC. Translated: CASSLDGSFGDEQFF.

Written as DNA, the CDR3 is TGCGCCAGCAGCCTTGGTCCTAGCGGGAGTTACGAGCAGTACTTC. Protein product: CASSLGPSGSYEQYF. The V gene is TRBV5-1, the J gene TRBJ2-7; 10 nucleotides align to TRBD2. This CDR3 region has 15 residues. Trimming cost V 4 bases and J 4 bases; bases outside gene matches: 8. CDR1 is SGHRS, CDR2 YFSETQ, per germline.

This clone was seen at least ten times. This rearrangement joins TRBV19 to TRBJ1-4; a possible D gene is TRBD1 (5 bases). This CDR3 is 14 amino acids long. The germline V gene encodes CDR1 LNHDA and CDR2 SQIVND (reference sequence). V lost 5 bases, J lost 0 bases, and 7 bases lay in between. The CDR3 DNA reads as TGTGCCAGTAGTCGGGGCGCAACTAATGAAAAACTGTTTTTT. This gives the protein CASSRGATNEKLFF.

The chain is built from TRBV5-4 and TRBJ2-1, with D tentatively TRBD2 (5 bases). The CDR3 is 15 residues long. Germline V CDR1 and CDR2: SGHNT, YYREEE (reference sequence). Deletions cut 4 bases from V and 0 bases from J, with 11 bases between. CDR3 residues: CASSRGASSYNEQFF. Here the CDR3 DNA reads TGTGCCAGCAGCCGGGGAGCTAGCTCCTACAATGAGCAGTTCTTC.

This chain joins TRBV5-6 and TRBJ1-1, with TRBD1 matching 8 bases. This CDR3 is built from 14 residues. Germline lookup yields CDR1 SGHDT and CDR2 YYEEEE. V gave up 7 bases and J gave up 2 bases; unmatched junction bases: 7. DNA for the CDR3: TGTGCCAGCCCCGGACAGGGACTTAACACTGAAGCTTTCTTT. As protein: CASPGQGLNTEAFF.

This clone was seen at least ten times. The J gene is TRBJ2-1, the V gene TRBV5-4; TRBD2 agrees at 7 bases. The germline CDR1 and CDR2 sequences are SGHNT and YYREEE (reference sequence). The V and J ends lost 4 bases and 4 bases, in that order; junction bases with no gene match: 11. This CDR3 has 16 residues. The CDR3 loop is CASSEGGGRSYNEQFF. CDR3 nucleotide sequence: TGTGCCAGCAGCGAAGGCGGCGGGAGATCATACAATGAGCAGTTCTTC.